This T cell receptor (beta chain) was retrieved from a study of blood T cell repertoires in COVID-19. About the study: Sample material is recorded as cDNA or gDNA derived from T cells, B-cell-depleted T cells, or PBMCs.

As originally analysed: The authors estimated nucleated cell counts from reference gene primer amplification. Some clones are missing from TCRdb's copy, which holds only in-frame ones; the method was immunoSEQ multiplex PCR. V, J and clone size were drawn from that table, and D and trimming were deduced from the DNA. The data show 50,000 to 70,000 clones, with roughly three quarters seen just once and roughly 23% held by the top ten. The V end was cut by 10 bases, the J end by 1 base, with 14 bases between. The CDR3 contains 14 residues. Germline assignment: CDR1 ENHRY and CDR2 SYGVKD. The genes are TRBV10-3 and TRBJ1-5; D is perhaps TRBD1 (6 bases). Sequencing used peripheral blood. The receptor was derived from a man between 45 and 60 years old with active or convalescent COVID-19. The CDR3, as DNA: TGTGCCAGCAATCCGGACAGCAGCAATCAGCCCCAGCATTTT. It is translated as CASNPDSSNQPQHF.